One sample yielded the 16 T cell receptor beta chains listed below, sequenced in a study of type 1 regulatory T cells. TCRdb independently ran MiXCR on the reads; one entry per CDR3 protein. In the table there are about 97,000 distinct CDR3 sequences, roughly 28% of which are singletons. Material: CD4+ T cells, either the whole sample or a sorted fraction (not recorded which). The receptors derive from a human donor in good health.

This clonotype was seen once. V and J are TRBV19 and TRBJ1-1; D is uncertain. The V and J ends lost 7 bases and 1 base respectively, with 13 bases between them. The CDR3 has 14 amino acids. Germline CDR1 and CDR2: LNHDA and SQIVND (reference sequence). The CDR3: CASNIGGRNTEAFF. The CDR3 DNA follows: TGTGCCAGTAATATCGGTGGGCGGAACACTGAAGCTTTCTTT. Using reference TRBV19 and TRBJ1-1 for the parts outside the CDR3, the full variable domain is DGGITQSPKYLFRKEGQNVTLSCEQNLNHDAMYWYRQDPGQGLRLIYYSQIVNDFQKGDIAEGYSVSREKKESFPLTVTSAQKNPTAFYLCASNIGGRNTEAFFGQGTRLTVV.

This clonotype showed up just once. The chain couples TRBV19 to TRBJ1-5; TRBD1 matches at 11 bases. The J segment lost 6 bases and the V segment lost 4 bases, leaving 20 bases of the junction unmatched. The CDR3 spans 20 residues. Germline CDR1 reads LNHDA; CDR2 reads SQIVND (reference sequence). The CDR3 DNA follows: TGTGCCAGTAGTAAGAGGGGAACCCCGGGACAGGGGGAAGCTAGTCAGCCCCAGCATTTT. Its protein is CASSKRGTPGQGEASQPQHF.

V gene TRBV5-1 combines with J gene TRBJ2-5, with TRBD1 matching 7 bases. Germline V CDR1 and CDR2: SGHRS, YFSETQ. After removal of 0 bases from V and 5 bases from J, the junction contained 10 bases not matched to a gene. This CDR3 has 16 amino acids. CDR3 sequence: CASSLDATGNGETQYF. CDR3 DNA: TGCGCCAGCAGCTTGGACGCGACAGGGAATGGGGAGACCCAGTACTTC.

This chain uses TRBV7-2 with TRBJ2-5, with unresolved D. The CDR3 contains 14 residues. CDR1 and CDR2 (germline): SGHTA, FQGNSA. V lost 10 bases to trimming and J lost 5 bases, with 20 bases between them. CDR3 loop: CANAPVRRSETQYF. CDR3 nucleotide sequence: TGTGCCAACGCGCCCGTTAGAAGGAGTGAGACCCAGTACTTC.

The chain joins TRBV3-1 to TRBJ2-3, with D possibly matching TRBD1 (5 bases). Trimming pared 4 bases from V and 1 base from J, leaving 9 bases between. There are 14 residues in the CDR3. CDR1 and CDR2 (germline): LGHDT, YNNKEL (reference sequence). The CDR3 loop reads CASSPGYGTDTQYF. For the CDR3, the DNA is TGTGCCAGCAGCCCAGGGTACGGCACAGATACGCAGTATTTT.

This clonotype came up a few times. CDR3 sequence: CASSLPSGRVGETQYF. The CDR3 DNA reads as TGTGCCAGCAGTTTACCCAGCGGGAGGGTCGGAGAGACCCAGTACTTC. V usage is TRBV28 and J usage is TRBJ2-5; 10 nucleotides line up with TRBD2. Germline V gives CDR1 MDHEN, CDR2 SYDVKM. Germline trimming cut 2 bases from V and 4 bases from J; bases unmatched to any gene: 7. The CDR3 runs to 16 residues.

J is TRBJ2-7 and V is TRBV27; perhaps TRBD2 as D (5 bases). CDR1 and CDR2 from the germline V gene are MNHEY and SMNVEV (reference sequence). Trimming took 2 bases from V and 0 from J, leaving 11 bases between them. The CDR3 consists of 15 residues. CDR3 in amino acids: CASSLRQRSSYEQYF. The CDR3, as DNA: TGTGCCAGCAGTTTACGTCAGCGGTCCTCCTACGAGCAGTACTTC.

This chain links TRBV6-2 or TRBV6-3 with TRBJ2-7, with D maybe TRBD1 (5 bases). The germline CDR1 and CDR2 sequences are MNHEY and SVGEGT. The V gene lost 6 bases and the J gene lost 1 base, with 13 bases spanning the gap. The CDR3 sequence is 14 residues long. DNA of the CDR3: TGTGCCAGCAGGGTTGTAGGGGCATCCTACGAGCAGTACTTC. Protein product: CASRVVGASYEQYF.

The chain has TRBV15 and TRBJ2-2; D may be TRBD1 (6 bases). In germline, CDR1 is LNHNV, CDR2 YYDKDF (reference sequence). V was pared by 1 base and J by 3 bases, with 18 bases between. The CDR3 consists of 18 residues. CDR3 region: CATSRGQGLSTDTGELFF. The CDR3 DNA is TGTGCCACCAGCAGAGGCCAGGGGCTCAGTACGGACACCGGGGAGCTGTTTTTT.

The CDR3 loop reads CASRGQGWETEAFF. The CDR3 coding sequence is TGTGCCAGCAGGGGACAGGGGTGGGAAACTGAAGCTTTCTTT. This chain links TRBV25-1 with TRBJ1-1; 10 nucleotides agree with TRBD1. CDR3 size: 14 residues. The germline CDR1 and CDR2 sequences are MGHDK and SYGVNS. Losses at the gene ends were 6 bases for V and 5 bases for J; bases not matched to a gene: 6.

This chain connects TRBV6-5 to TRBJ1-6; 10 nucleotides match TRBD1. CDR3 length: 18 residues. V shed 6 bases and J 12 bases; nucleotides not matched to a gene: 20. Germline CDR1 MNHEY, CDR2 SVGAGI. CDR3 coding DNA: TGTGCCAGCAGGTGGAGGACAGGGGGATTAGGAAACACCGAACCCCTCCACTTT. Translating it yields CASRWRTGGLGNTEPLHF.

V usage is TRBV10-3 and J usage is TRBJ1-1; D call uncertain. CDR3 length: 14 residues. Germline CDR1 reads ENHRY; CDR2 reads SYGVKD. Trimming stripped 3 bases from V and 0 bases from J, with 8 bases between. In DNA, the CDR3 is TGTGCCATCAGTGACCTGAGTTTGAACACTGAAGCTTTCTTT. Its protein is CAISDLSLNTEAFF.

This clonotype came up a few times. The V call is TRBV2, the J call TRBJ2-1; 8 nucleotides agree with TRBD2. The CDR3 length is 19 residues. Germline CDR1 is SNHLY and CDR2 is FYNNEI. V dropped 1 base and J dropped 5; count of bases not matched to a gene: 16. The CDR3 DNA sequence: TGTGCCAGCAGTGAAGGCCCAGTTACTAGCGGTTATGGGAACAATGAGCAGTTCTTC. Translated, it gives CASSEGPVTSGYGNNEQFF.

DNA of the CDR3: TGTGCCAGCAGCATACAGGGGAAAAATGAGCAGTTCTTC. This gives the protein CASSIQGKNEQFF. The chain couples TRBV5-4 to TRBJ2-1, with 7 bases matching TRBD1. The J segment lost 7 bases and the V segment lost 4 bases, leaving 5 bases of the junction unmatched. Per germline, CDR1 SGHNT and CDR2 YYREEE (reference sequence). This CDR3 contains 13 residues.

This clonotype was detected only a few times. The rearrangement links TRBV5-6 to TRBJ2-7, with D possibly being TRBD2 (6 bases). V was trimmed by 4 bases and J by 0 bases, leaving 14 bases between them. Germline lookup yields CDR1 SGHDT and CDR2 YYEEEE. The CDR3 loop spans 15 amino acids. The CDR3 DNA reads as TGTGCCAGCAGCCCCCGGGACTTTTCCTCCTACGAGCAGTACTTC. Protein product: CASSPRDFSSYEQYF.

The chain carries TRBV5-5 and TRBJ2-5, with 7 bases matching TRBD1. The CDR3 sequence is 11 residues long. Trimming cost V 7 bases and J 5 bases; bases outside gene matches: 2. Germline values: CDR1 SGHKS, CDR2 YYEKEE (reference sequence). In DNA form, the CDR3 reads TGTGCCAGCGACAGGGAGGAGACCCAGTACTTC. Translating it yields CASDREETQYF.